Shown below are 22 T cell receptor beta chains from a single sample sequenced in a study of CD8 T cells in ankylosing spondylitis. These receptors lack a known antigen. TCRdb itself ran the 5' RACE reads through MiXCR, one entry per CDR3 protein. The profile shows about 450,000 distinct CDR3 sequences, more than 25% of them singletons. Regarding the study as a whole: Characteristic, it appeared, of ankylosing spondylitis blood was a TCR beta motif of seven or eight highly homologous variants.

Sequencing used blood, either unsorted or a sorted T cell fraction (not recorded which). The receptors originated from a male donor with ankylosing spondylitis.

As DNA, the CDR3 is TGCGCCAGCAGCCGCATGACAGGGGTTCGAGATACGCAGTATTTT. Its protein product is CASSRMTGVRDTQYF. The chain recombines TRBV5-1 with TRBJ2-3; 8 bases agree with TRBD1. V lost 4 bases and J lost 5; bases outside the gene matches: 9. The CDR3 contains 15 residues. Per the germline V gene, CDR1 is SGHRS and CDR2 is YFSETQ.

V is TRBV24-1 and J is TRBJ2-1; D gene ambiguous. The V and J ends lost 3 bases and 4 bases respectively, with 9 bases between them. CDR3 length: 14 residues. CDR1 is KGHDR and CDR2 is SFDVKD in the germline V gene. CDR3 coding DNA: TGTGCCACCAGTGATGCGGCGGCATACAATGAGCAGTTCTTC. It is translated as CATSDAAAYNEQFF.

This clonotype was counted a single time. The gene calls are TRBV11-3 and TRBJ1-2; no definite D call. Germline loops: CDR1 SGHNT, CDR2 YENEEA. Trimming removed 4 bases from V and 7 bases from J, with 13 bases in between. This CDR3 is built from 13 residues. CDR3 residues: CASSYPKGGGYTF. CDR3 bases: TGTGCCAGCAGCTACCCCAAGGGTGGTGGCTACACCTTC.

The chain recombines TRBV10-1 with TRBJ2-7, with D perhaps TRBD1 or TRBD2 (5 bases each). This CDR3 contains 14 residues. Germline loops: CDR1 WNHNN, CDR2 SYGVQD (reference sequence). V shed 2 bases and J shed 4 bases, with 12 bases lying between them. This chain's CDR3 is CASSEVGTEYEQYF. The CDR3 DNA reads TGCGCCAGCAGTGAGGTTGGGACCGAATACGAGCAGTACTTC.

This clonotype appeared once. The DNA for the CDR3 is TGTGCCAGTACCGGGACTAGCTCCCCTAGCACAGATACGCAGTATTTT. This sequence encodes CASTGTSSPSTDTQYF. The chain uses TRBV19 and TRBJ2-3, with 9 positions matching TRBD2. V lost 7 bases and J lost 0; bases outside the gene matches: 8. The CDR3 runs to 16 residues. The V gene's germline CDR1 is LNHDA and CDR2 SQIVND (reference sequence).

This clonotype was counted between two and nine times. The J gene is TRBJ2-7, the V gene TRBV11-2; TRBD2 might be the D (6 bases). CDR3 length: 15 amino acids. Germline values: CDR1 SGHAT, CDR2 FQNNGV. Trimming removed 3 bases from V and 3 bases from J, with 15 bases in between. This CDR3 is CASSFRGDRGYEQYF. As DNA, the CDR3 is TGTGCCAGCAGCTTTCGCGGGGATAGGGGCTACGAGCAGTACTTC. The full variable domain, in which reference TRBV11-2 and TRBJ2-7 provide the parts outside the CDR3, is EAGVAQSPRYKIIEKRQSVAFWCNPISGHATLYWYQQILGQGPKLLIQFQNNGVVDDSQLPKDRFSAERLKGVDSTLKIQPAKLEDSAVYLCASSFRGDRGYEQYFGPGTRLTVT.

The rearrangement links TRBV20-1 to TRBJ2-5, with a tentative D call TRBD2 (5 bases). Germline assignment: CDR1 DFQATT and CDR2 SNEGSKA (reference sequence). The CDR3 sequence is 16 residues long. V gave up 3 bases and J gave up 5 bases, with 22 bases separating them. DNA for the CDR3: TGCAGTGCTAGGATCCGGGAATTGGGCTTCGATGAGACCCAGTACTTC. Translating gives CSARIRELGFDETQYF.

The table lists this clonotype with a few counts. This rearrangement joins TRBV12-3 or TRBV12-4 to TRBJ2-1; TRBD2 matches at 11 bases. There are 15 residues in the CDR3. J lost 5 bases, V lost 6 bases, and 6 bases had no gene match. The chain's CDR3 is CASSPGLAENNEQFF. The CDR3 DNA follows: TGTGCCAGCAGCCCGGGACTAGCGGAGAACAATGAGCAGTTCTTC.

The rearrangement links TRBV21-1 to TRBJ2-7; the table's D call TRBD1 went unverified against the DNA. TRBV21-1 is a listed pseudogene. This CDR3 has 15 residues. The CDR3 nucleotides read TGTGCCAGCAGCAAAGCGCGGCCCCCAGGCTACGAGCAGTACGTC. This gives the protein CASSKARPPGYEQYV.

Only a few counts were recorded for this clonotype. CDR3 sequence (DNA): TGTGCCACCAGTGAGGCGGACTGGACCGGGGAGCTGTTTTTT. Translating gives CATSEADWTGELFF. V is TRBV24-1 and J is TRBJ2-2, with D possibly TRBD2 on 5 matching bases. There are 14 residues in the CDR3. V lost 4 bases and J lost 5, with 10 bases in between. Germline values: CDR1 KGHDR, CDR2 SFDVKD.

The chain recombines TRBV2 with TRBJ1-4; D is possibly TRBD1 (5 bases). V was clipped by 3 bases and J by 7 bases, with 15 bases between them. Germline V lookup: CDR1 SNHLY, CDR2 FYNNEI. The CDR3 length is 15 residues. The CDR3, as DNA: TGTGCCAGCAGTGAGACCGGGGCAAGGGGTGAAAAACTGTTTTTT. Translated: CASSETGARGEKLFF.

J is TRBJ1-5 and V is TRBV7-2; the D is unclear. The CDR3 runs 14 residues. V lost 2 bases to trimming and J lost 7 bases, with 12 bases between them. CDR1 SGHTA and CDR2 FQGNSA come from the germline V gene. The CDR3 region is CASSLLTFGQPQHF. The CDR3 bases are TGTGCCAGCAGCTTATTAACTTTTGGACAGCCCCAGCATTTT.

This clonotype was counted between two and nine times. The chain employs TRBV24-1 and TRBJ2-3, with 8 bases identical to TRBD2. J lost 1 base, V lost 0 bases, and 2 bases had no gene match. Looked up from germline, CDR1 is KGHDR and CDR2 is SFDVKD. The CDR3 loop spans 16 amino acids. This chain's CDR3 is CATSDLQLAGTDTQYF. CDR3 bases: TGTGCCACCAGTGATTTGCAACTAGCGGGCACAGATACGCAGTATTTT.

This clonotype has a count of ten or more. This chain connects TRBV5-1 to TRBJ1-1; D perhaps matches TRBD1 (6 bases). Germline V CDR1 and CDR2: SGHRS, YFSETQ. Trimming left V 1 base short and J 3 bases short, with 13 bases between. The CDR3 is 15 residues long. CDR3 in DNA: TGCGCCAGCAGCTTGAATTGGGACACTTACACTGAAGCTTTCTTT. Encoded protein: CASSLNWDTYTEAFF.

The chain employs TRBV3-1 and TRBJ2-7; a possible D gene is TRBD1 (6 bases). Germline V gene sequence: CDR1 LGHDT, CDR2 YNNKEL (reference sequence). Trimming shortened V by 0 bases and J by 4 bases, and 10 bases separated the two germline ends. This CDR3 is 14 amino acids long. The CDR3 nucleotides read TGTGCCAGCAGCCAAGAGGGACATTCGTACGAGCAGTACTTC. Amino acids: CASSQEGHSYEQYF.

This chain's CDR3 is CASRKGGQYSNQPQHF. In DNA, the CDR3 is TGTGCCAGCAGAAAAGGGGGACAATATAGCAATCAGCCCCAGCATTTT. This chain connects TRBV6-2 or TRBV6-3 to TRBJ1-5; possible D gene TRBD1, 6 bases. V was shortened by 6 bases and J by 0 bases, with 15 bases between the two germline ends. There are 16 residues in the CDR3. The germline gives CDR1 MNHEY, CDR2 SVGEGT.

This clonotype was seen a few times. The chain uses TRBV12-3 or TRBV12-4 and TRBJ1-5; D is unresolved. This CDR3 spans 15 amino acids. Trimming removed 6 bases at V and 2 bases at J, with 14 bases between. CDR3 amino acids: CASSPSPFGNQPQHF. CDR3 nucleotides: TGTGCCAGCAGCCCGTCGCCGTTCGGCAATCAGCCCCAGCATTTT.

This clonotype was counted between two and nine times. J is TRBJ2-1 and V is TRBV5-1; a possible D gene is TRBD1 (5 bases). Trimming left V 0 bases short and J 5 bases short, with 9 bases between. The CDR3 sequence is 14 residues long. Germline V gene data show CDR1 as SGHRS and CDR2 as YFSETQ. CDR3 sequence: CASSLGDSNNEQFF. Written as DNA, the CDR3 is TGCGCCAGCAGCTTGGGCGACAGCAACAATGAGCAGTTCTTC.

The V and J genes are TRBV2 and TRBJ2-7; tentatively, D is TRBD2 (6 bases). The CDR3 has 13 amino acids. CDR1 is SNHLY, CDR2 FYNNEI, per germline. Trimming took off 6 bases at V and 6 bases at J, with 15 bases between the two ends. This CDR3 is CASSSQRAGEQYV. CDR3 sequence (DNA): TGTGCCAGCAGCTCCCAGCGGGCAGGCGAGCAGTACGTC.

This clonotype has a count of ten or more. Here the CDR3 reads CSAETSEETQYF. The CDR3, as DNA: TGCAGTGCTGAAACGAGCGAAGAGACCCAGTACTTC. This sequence joins TRBV20-1 and TRBJ2-5; no firm D call. V lost 5 bases and J 3 bases, leaving 10 bases between the germline ends. This CDR3 is built from 12 residues. Germline CDR1 DFQATT, CDR2 SNEGSKA (reference sequence).

The sample holds a few counts of this clonotype. The chain combines TRBV7-2 with TRBJ1-6; no reliable D call. The CDR3 runs to 12 residues. V was cut by 4 bases and J by 7 bases, with 5 bases left in between. In germline, CDR1 is SGHTA, CDR2 FQGNSA. The CDR3 loop is CASSYRNSPLHF. CDR3 DNA: TGTGCCAGCAGCTACCGGAATTCACCCCTCCACTTT.

The chain is built from TRBV7-9 and TRBJ2-1, with 10 nucleotides matching TRBD2. The CDR3 spans 16 residues. The V gene end was trimmed by 1 base and the J gene end by 6 bases; junction bases not matched to a gene: 6. Germline V gene lookup returns CDR1 SEHNR and CDR2 FQNEAQ (reference sequence). The CDR3 coding sequence is TGTGCCAGCAGCTTAGTAGCAGCGGGAGGGGGCAATGAGCAGTTCTTC. As protein: CASSLVAAGGGNEQFF.